This TCR beta chain was recovered during a study of radiotherapy plus CTLA-4 blockade in lung cancer. Study summary: Objective responses occurred in around 18% of patients; around 30% had disease control.

Findings of the study overall: Radiotherapy was combined with ipilimumab, and tumor-derived TCR clones then expanded in blood.

Produced via immunoSEQ multiplex PCR; TCRdb's table is partial and in-frame only. Here the sample spans 89,000 or so clones, more than 75% being singletons. On this clone: Antigen unknown.

V lost 5 bases and J 2 bases, leaving 16 bases between the germline ends. CDR1 is MDHEN and CDR2 is SYDVKM in the germline V gene. This CDR3 has 15 residues. Sequencing used peripheral blood, obtained from a patient treated with radiotherapy plus ipilimumab. The receptor's source is a human donor with non-small cell lung cancer who had a partial response to radiotherapy plus ipilimumab. The chain couples TRBV28 to TRBJ2-7, with D maybe TRBD2 (5 bases). CDR3 sequence reads: CASSPLSSATYEQYF. The DNA for the CDR3 is TGTGCCAGCAGTCCCCTGAGTAGCGCCACCTACGAGCAGTACTTC.